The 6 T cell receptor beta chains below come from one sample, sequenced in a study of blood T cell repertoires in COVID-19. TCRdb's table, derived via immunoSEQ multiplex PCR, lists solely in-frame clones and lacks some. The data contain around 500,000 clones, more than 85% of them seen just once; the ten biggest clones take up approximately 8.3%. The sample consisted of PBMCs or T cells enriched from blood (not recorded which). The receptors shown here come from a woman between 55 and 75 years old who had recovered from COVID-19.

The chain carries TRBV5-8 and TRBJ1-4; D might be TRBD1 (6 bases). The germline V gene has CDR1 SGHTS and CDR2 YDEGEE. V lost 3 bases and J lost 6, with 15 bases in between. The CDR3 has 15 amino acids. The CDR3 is CASSSGQGIDEKLFF. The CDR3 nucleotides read TGTGCCAGCAGCTCGGGTCAGGGGATTGATGAAAAACTGTTTTTT.

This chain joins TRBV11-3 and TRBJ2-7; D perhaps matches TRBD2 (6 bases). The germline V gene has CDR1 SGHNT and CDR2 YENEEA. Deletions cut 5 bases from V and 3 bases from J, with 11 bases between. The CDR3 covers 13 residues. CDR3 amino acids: CASSPRGLYEQYF. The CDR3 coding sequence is TGTGCCAGCAGCCCCCGGGGACTCTACGAGCAGTACTTC.

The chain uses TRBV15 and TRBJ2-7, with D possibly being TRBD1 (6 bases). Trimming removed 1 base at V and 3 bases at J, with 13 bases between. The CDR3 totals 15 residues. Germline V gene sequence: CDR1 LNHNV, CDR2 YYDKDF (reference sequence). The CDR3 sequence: CATSRGRQAYYEQYF. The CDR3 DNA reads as TGTGCCACCAGCAGAGGCCGACAGGCCTACTACGAGCAGTACTTC.

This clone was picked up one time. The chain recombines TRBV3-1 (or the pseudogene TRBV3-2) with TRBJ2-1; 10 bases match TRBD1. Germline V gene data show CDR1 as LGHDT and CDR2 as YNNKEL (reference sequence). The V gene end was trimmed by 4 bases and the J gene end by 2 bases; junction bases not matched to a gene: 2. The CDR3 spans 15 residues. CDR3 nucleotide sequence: TGTGCCAGCAGCCGGACAGGGGGAGCCTACAATGAGCAGTTCTTC. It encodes CASSRTGGAYNEQFF.

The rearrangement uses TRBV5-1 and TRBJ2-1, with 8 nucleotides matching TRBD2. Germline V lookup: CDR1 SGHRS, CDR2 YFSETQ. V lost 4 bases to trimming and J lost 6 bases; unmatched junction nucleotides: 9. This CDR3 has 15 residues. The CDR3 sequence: CASSVGGASSNEQFF. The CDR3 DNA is TGCGCCAGCAGCGTCGGGGGGGCCTCTTCCAATGAGCAGTTCTTC.

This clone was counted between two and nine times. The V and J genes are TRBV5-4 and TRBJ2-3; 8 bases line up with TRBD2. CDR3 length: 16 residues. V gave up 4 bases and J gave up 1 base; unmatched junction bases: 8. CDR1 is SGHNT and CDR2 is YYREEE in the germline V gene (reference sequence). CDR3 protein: CASSQTGTRGTDTQYF. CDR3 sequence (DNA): TGTGCCAGCAGCCAAACCGGGACTAGGGGCACAGATACGCAGTATTTT.